In its sample, the clone carrying this T cell receptor (beta chain) was seen a few times. Its antigen remains unidentified. Amplified regions were TCR beta CDR3 sequences from RNA transcripts. Using the HTBI primer set, a first-round RT-PCR was run on the TCR CDR3. TCRdb re-called the multiplex PCR reads through MiXCR, storing one row per CDR3 protein. The sample has approximately 690,000 distinct CDR3 sequences, 20% seen once. Each diagnosis was grounded in clinical symptoms, serum thyroxine and TRAb, thyroid ultrasound, and orbital computed tomography. These data come from a study of T cells in Graves' hyperthyroidism and ophthalmopathy. Overall study: Peripheral blood specimens were obtained at initial diagnosis, prior to any treatment.

V was shortened by 4 bases and J by 6 bases, with 19 bases between the two germline ends. CDR1 and CDR2 from the germline V gene are MNHEY and SMNVEV (reference sequence). CDR3 length: 15 residues. General observations from the study: For ophthalmopathy, model prediction preceded onset by a median approximately 6 months.

The TCR was taken from a man under 40 with Graves' ophthalmopathy. Material for sequencing was blood. V and J are TRBV27 and TRBJ2-7; D gene unclear. Here the CDR3 reads CASSSIGLFMSEQYF. The DNA for the CDR3 is TGTGCCAGCAGTTCGATCGGCCTATTCATGAGCGAGCAGTACTTC.